The 30 T cell receptor beta chains given below trace back to one sample, sequenced in a study of breast tumors, draining lymph nodes, adjacent tissues. The lymph nodes were axillary draining lymph nodes from breast cancer patients. TCRdb reprocessed the multiplex PCR reads via MiXCR and lists one record per CDR3 protein. The table lists fewer than 250,000 distinct CDR3 sequences, roughly 32% of them singletons. The sample comprised axillary lymph node tissue. The receptor source for this set is a female donor with breast cancer. Some clones in this sample may be carry-over from other donors' samples.

As regards this clonotype: This could be a read error, since a much larger clone is one nucleotide away. The V call is TRBV20-1, the J call TRBJ2-2; D might be TRBD1 or TRBD2, each matching 6 bases. This CDR3 has 13 residues. Germline V gives CDR1 DFQATT, CDR2 SNEGSKA (reference sequence). The CDR3 sequence: CSARIPGAGALFF. CDR3 bases: TGCAGTGCTAGGATACCGGGGGCCGGGGCGCTGTTTTTT.

This clonotype was observed many times. The rearrangement links TRBV4-2 to TRBJ2-7, with D tentatively TRBD1 (5 bases). Germline CDR1 LGHNA, CDR2 YNFKEQ. Deletions cut 4 bases from V and 3 bases from J, with 19 bases between. This CDR3 is 16 amino acids long. CDR3 bases: TGTGCCAGCAGCCCCAGTGATCGACAGTACATCTACGAGCAGTACTTC. This codes for CASSPSDRQYIYEQYF.

This clonotype was seen repeatedly, ten times or more. The V gene is TRBV10-3, the J gene TRBJ1-2, with 8 bases aligning to TRBD1. The V and J ends lost 10 bases and 0 bases, in that order; junction bases with no gene match: 4. This CDR3 contains 13 residues. Germline CDR1 reads ENHRY; CDR2 reads SYGVKD. The CDR3: CATGQGSNYGYTF. In nucleotides, the CDR3 is TGTGCCACAGGACAGGGCTCTAACTATGGCTACACCTTC.

The chain uses TRBV24-1 and TRBJ1-6; TRBD1 might be the D (5 bases). This CDR3 contains 13 residues. Germline V CDR1 and CDR2: KGHDR, SFDVKD. Trimming took off 4 bases at V and 7 bases at J, with 7 bases between the two ends. The CDR3 protein is CATSEGTNSPLHF. CDR3 coding DNA: TGTGCCACCAGTGAGGGGACCAATTCACCCCTCCACTTT.

The V call is TRBV2, the J call TRBJ2-4; 12 bases fit TRBD2. Germline CDR1 and CDR2: SNHLY and FYNNEI. The J segment lost 2 bases and the V segment lost 4 bases, leaving 3 bases of the junction unmatched. There are 16 residues in the CDR3. The CDR3 region has the DNA TGTGCCAGCAGTGGACTAGCGGGAGTTACCAAAAACATTCAGTACTTC. Its translation: CASSGLAGVTKNIQYF.

This clonotype was recorded many times. At one end the junction does not follow the germline gene, possibly because of a read error. The rearrangement links TRBV5-1 to TRBJ2-7, with 8 bases aligning to TRBD2. This CDR3 has 15 amino acids. CDR1 and CDR2 (germline): SGHRS, YFSETQ. The CDR3 loop reads CASGLGVAGSYEQYF. CDR3 nucleotides: TGCGCCAGCGGCTTGGGGGTAGCGGGAAGCTACGAGCAGTACTTC. The whole variable domain, remainder taken from reference TRBV5-1 and TRBJ2-7, is KAGVTQTPRYLIKTRGQQVTLSCSPISGHRSVSWYQQTPGQGLQFLFEYFSETQRNKGNFPGRFSGRQFSNSRSEMNVSTLELGDSALYLCASGLGVAGSYEQYFGPGTRLTVT.

For this clonotype: Just one base apart from a much larger clone, this may be a read error. The chain has TRBV30 and TRBJ2-1; no definite D call. Trimming shortened V by 4 bases and J by 10 bases, and 20 bases separated the two germline ends. This CDR3 region has 14 residues. The germline V gene encodes CDR1 GTSNPN and CDR2 SVGIG (reference sequence). CDR3 bases: TGTGCCTGGAATCCGAACCCTCGAGATCGGGAGCAGTTCTTC. This codes for CAWNPNPRDREQFF.

The rearrangement uses TRBV7-8 and TRBJ1-2, with 8 bases lining up with TRBD1. The V and J ends lost 1 base and 8 bases, in that order; junction bases with no gene match: 6. The V gene's germline CDR1 is SGHVS and CDR2 FQNEAQ. The CDR3 is 14 amino acids. The CDR3 region is CASSLGRGPGGYTF. The DNA for the CDR3 is TGTGCCAGCAGCTTAGGCAGGGGGCCGGGAGGCTACACCTTC.

This clonotype was seen many times. The chain employs TRBV7-6 and TRBJ2-5, with D maybe TRBD1 (6 bases). The CDR3 extends over 17 amino acids. V lost 1 base to trimming and J lost 0 bases, with 15 bases between them. Per germline, CDR1 SGHVS and CDR2 FNYEAQ. For the CDR3, the DNA is TGTGCCAGCAGCTTAGGAGAACCCGGACAGTACCAAGAGACCCAGTACTTC. Translating it yields CASSLGEPGQYQETQYF.

This chain uses TRBV7-3 with TRBJ2-6; the D gene is possibly TRBD1 (6 bases). Trimming removed 0 bases at V and 0 bases at J, with 9 bases between. The CDR3 consists of 17 residues. Germline V gene data show CDR1 as SGHTA and CDR2 as FQGTGA. CDR3 coding DNA: TGTGCCAGCAGCTTAACTGGACAGTTCTCTGGGGCCAACGTCCTGACTTTC. Its translation is CASSLTGQFSGANVLTF.

The chain links TRBV19 to TRBJ1-3; possible D gene TRBD1, 5 bases. This CDR3 has 19 residues. The V end was cut by 6 bases, the J end by 9 bases, with 33 bases between. Germline V CDR1 and CDR2: LNHDA, SQIVND (reference sequence). The CDR3 loop reads CASRPIAGRTPRVQGTIYF. Here the CDR3 DNA reads TGTGCCAGTAGGCCAATAGCGGGTCGAACACCGAGGGTCCAGGGCACCATATATTTT.

V and J are TRBV6-1 and TRBJ2-1; the D gene is possibly TRBD2 (5 bases). From germline, CDR1 is MNHNS and CDR2 SASEGT. V lost 6 bases and J lost 8, with 17 bases in between. The CDR3 extends over 14 amino acids. This chain's CDR3 is CASRRGLLVDEQFF. The CDR3 nucleotides are TGTGCCAGCAGGCGCGGACTCCTGGTCGATGAGCAGTTCTTC.

This clonotype was seen ten or more times. V gene TRBV5-1 combines with J gene TRBJ1-5; TRBD1 is a possible D gene (6 bases). This CDR3 has 15 amino acids. The V gene's germline CDR1 is SGHRS and CDR2 YFSETQ. Trimming pared 3 bases from V and 3 bases from J, leaving 13 bases between. The CDR3 is CASSSTTGNNQPQHF. In DNA form, the CDR3 reads TGCGCCAGCAGCTCGACCACAGGGAACAATCAGCCCCAGCATTTT.

This clonotype has ten or more counts. The chain carries TRBV11-3 and TRBJ2-2, with 7 bases that match TRBD1. The V and J ends lost 5 bases and 5 bases, in that order; junction bases with no gene match: 8. The CDR3 runs to 15 residues. In germline, CDR1 is SGHNT, CDR2 YENEEA. The CDR3 nucleotides are TGTGCCAGCAGCCCTCGACAGGGATCGACCGGGGAGCTGTTTTTT. Translated, it gives CASSPRQGSTGELFF.

The chain couples TRBV5-8 to TRBJ2-1; 7 bases align to TRBD2. Germline V CDR1 and CDR2: SGHTS, YDEGEE. V trimming: 0 bases; J trimming: 7 bases; junction bases outside the gene matches: 7. CDR3 length: 15 amino acids. CDR3 region: CASSLGLGGLNEQFF. The CDR3 DNA follows: TGTGCCAGCAGCTTGGGACTCGGGGGGTTGAATGAGCAGTTCTTC.

In its sample, this clonotype was seen many times. This chain uses TRBV29-1 with TRBJ2-7; D possibly corresponds to TRBD1 (6 bases). CDR1 SQVTM and CDR2 ANQGSEA come from the germline V gene. This CDR3 has 14 residues. The V and J ends lost 4 bases and 6 bases respectively, with 19 bases between them. CDR3 in DNA: TGCAGCGTTGCAGCCGGGCCAGGGACAAGCGAGCAGTACTTC. Amino acids: CSVAAGPGTSEQYF.

This clonotype was observed at least ten times. The rearrangement joins TRBV6-6 to TRBJ2-1, with TRBD2 identical over 11 bases. CDR1 is MNHNY and CDR2 is SVGAGI in the germline V gene (reference sequence). The CDR3 is made up of 15 amino acids. V trimming: 6 bases; J trimming: 6 bases; junction bases outside the gene matches: 7. Here the CDR3 DNA reads TGTGCCAGCAGCCTAGGGGGGACTAGCGGCAATGAGCAGTTCTTC. Amino acid sequence: CASSLGGTSGNEQFF.

This clonotype was detected ten times or more. V gene TRBV12-3 or TRBV12-4 combines with J gene TRBJ2-1; D call uncertain. The V end lost 6 bases, the J end lost 0 bases, and 6 bases lay between the germline ends. The CDR3 extends over 13 amino acids. DNA of the CDR3: TGTGCCAGCAGCTCAAGCTCCTACAATGAGCAGTTCTTC. Translation gives CASSSSSYNEQFF.

The table lists this clonotype with many counts. The chain couples TRBV9 to TRBJ2-7; 7 bases fit TRBD1. This CDR3 has 14 amino acids. Germline lookup yields CDR1 SGDLS and CDR2 YYNGEE. Losses at the gene ends were 2 bases for V and 6 bases for J; bases not matched to a gene: 8. The CDR3 loop reads CASSVRIQGSEQYF. The CDR3, as DNA: TGTGCCAGCAGCGTCCGAATACAGGGGTCCGAGCAGTACTTC.

The V call is TRBV24-1, the J call TRBJ1-2; D perhaps matches TRBD1 (6 bases). The CDR3 contains 14 residues. CDR1 and CDR2 from the germline V gene are KGHDR and SFDVKD. The germline V and J ends were trimmed by 3 bases and 4 bases, with 11 bases remaining between them. CDR3 nucleotide sequence: TGTGCCACCAGTGATAATACAGGGCCCTATGGCTACACCTTC. This gives the protein CATSDNTGPYGYTF.

Ten or more counts support this clonotype. This chain joins TRBV9 and TRBJ1-5; D possibly corresponds to TRBD1 (5 bases). The V and J ends lost 0 bases and 10 bases respectively, with 11 bases between them. The CDR3 consists of 13 residues. Germline assignment: CDR1 SGDLS and CDR2 YYNGEE. In DNA, the CDR3 is TGTGCCAGCAGCGTAGGAGGAGGGACTCCCCAGCATTTT. Translated: CASSVGGGTPQHF.

V usage is TRBV19 and J usage is TRBJ1-3; no clear D. Germline V gene sequence: CDR1 LNHDA, CDR2 SQIVND (reference sequence). The CDR3 runs 14 residues. Trimming left V 8 bases short and J 5 bases short, with 16 bases between. CDR3 residues: CASAEREGRNTIYF. In DNA form, the CDR3 reads TGTGCCAGTGCGGAGCGGGAGGGCAGAAACACCATATATTTT.

This clonotype was seen at least ten times. This chain links TRBV29-1 with TRBJ2-3, with a possible D match to TRBD2 (5 bases). Germline V gives CDR1 SQVTM, CDR2 ANQGSEA. Trimming stripped 7 bases from V and 0 bases from J, with 5 bases between. The CDR3 loop spans 11 amino acids. CDR3 loop: CSGTSTDTQYF. CDR3 nucleotides: TGCAGCGGGACTAGCACAGATACGCAGTATTTT.

This chain links TRBV2 with TRBJ1-6, with no clear D. This CDR3 is built from 16 residues. Germline CDR1 reads SNHLY; CDR2 reads FYNNEI. The V and J ends lost 3 bases and 2 bases respectively, with 11 bases between them. CDR3 in amino acids: CASSEIYNPYNSPLHF. The CDR3 coding sequence is TGTGCCAGCAGTGAGATCTACAACCCCTATAATTCACCCCTCCACTTT.

This sequence joins TRBV5-4 and TRBJ2-7; TRBD1 aligns across 9 bases. The V gene's germline CDR1 is SGHNT and CDR2 YYREEE (reference sequence). There are 15 residues in the CDR3. V shed 4 bases, J shed 4 bases, and the junction held 9 bases outside the gene matches. The CDR3 protein is CASSHGTGFSYEQYF. CDR3 bases: TGTGCCAGCAGCCACGGGACAGGGTTTAGTTACGAGCAGTACTTC.

The genes are TRBV5-1 and TRBJ1-3, with 7 bases fitting TRBD1. The CDR3 consists of 15 residues. The germline V gene has CDR1 SGHRS and CDR2 YFSETQ. J was trimmed by 7 bases and V by 6 bases; bases with no gene match: 13. The CDR3 region is CASTEGSGGGNTIYF. The CDR3, as DNA: TGCGCCAGCACCGAGGGGTCAGGGGGGGGCAACACCATATATTTT.

This clonotype was observed many times. The V gene is TRBV2, the J gene TRBJ2-3; 9 bases align to TRBD2. J lost 0 bases, V lost 6 bases, and 4 bases had no gene match. This CDR3 is 15 amino acids long. In germline, CDR1 is SNHLY, CDR2 FYNNEI. CDR3 DNA sequence: TGTGCCAGCAGCGGACTAGCGTCTAGCACAGATACGCAGTATTTT. It is translated as CASSGLASSTDTQYF.

This clonotype was picked up many times. This chain connects TRBV11-2 to TRBJ2-5; TRBD2 is a possible D gene (6 bases). The CDR3 is 14 amino acids. V was cut by 1 base and J by 7 bases, with 13 bases left in between. The germline gives CDR1 SGHAT, CDR2 FQNNGV. CDR3 residues: CASSLGGTPGTQYF. The CDR3 DNA reads as TGTGCCAGCAGCTTAGGCGGGACCCCAGGGACCCAGTACTTC. The entire variable domain, with the rest obtained from reference TRBV11-2 and TRBJ2-5, is as follows: EAGVAQSPRYKIIEKRQSVAFWCNPISGHATLYWYQQILGQGPKLLIQFQNNGVVDDSQLPKDRFSAERLKGVDSTLKIQPAKLEDSAVYLCASSLGGTPGTQYFGPGTRLLVL.

This clonotype was seen at least ten times. The chain has TRBV9 and TRBJ2-3; unclear D gene. V lost 3 bases and J lost 2, with 13 bases in between. This CDR3 contains 15 residues. The germline V gene encodes CDR1 SGDLS and CDR2 YYNGEE. CDR3 sequence reads: CASSAPDGTTDTQYF. CDR3 bases: TGTGCCAGCAGCGCCCCGGACGGAACCACAGATACGCAGTATTTT.

The chain joins TRBV4-1 to TRBJ1-5, with D hard to call. The CDR3 has 13 amino acids. Germline V gene sequence: CDR1 MGHRA, CDR2 YSYEKL. V lost 4 bases, J lost 5 bases, and 9 bases lay in between. CDR3 in amino acids: CASSLDYHQPQHF. The CDR3 nucleotides read TGCGCCAGCAGCCTGGACTATCATCAGCCCCAGCATTTT.